This T cell receptor beta chain came from a study of shared clonotypes between healthy human individuals. This clone has just one count. From germline, CDR1 is MGHDK and CDR2 SYGVNS. The CDR3 contains 13 residues. V dropped 2 bases and J dropped 3 bases, with 4 bases sitting between them. Donors had no recently reported acute infections or vaccinations and were HIV-negative. Genomic DNA of every subset was divided equally among multiple immunoSEQ plates. Only in-frame clones appear in the TCRdb table, and some are missing; sequencing was by immunoSEQ multiplex PCR. The table shows fewer than 650,000 clones, with less than 80% occurring only once.

V usage is TRBV25-1 and J usage is TRBJ1-4, with D uncertain. The sequence derives from a woman aged 40-49 years in good health. Some clones in this sample may be carry-over from other donors' samples. The sequenced material came from PBMCs. Written as DNA, the CDR3 is TGTGCCAGCAGTGAAGCGCCTAATGAAAAACTGTTTTTT. Translation: CASSEAPNEKLFF.